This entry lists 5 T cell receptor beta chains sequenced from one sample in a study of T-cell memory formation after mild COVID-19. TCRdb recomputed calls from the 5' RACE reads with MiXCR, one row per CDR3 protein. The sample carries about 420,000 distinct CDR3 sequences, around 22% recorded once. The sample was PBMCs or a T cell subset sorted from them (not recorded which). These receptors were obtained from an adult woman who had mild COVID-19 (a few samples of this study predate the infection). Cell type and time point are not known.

In DNA, the CDR3 is TGTGCCAGCAGCTCACTAGCGGGAGCAGGGGATCAGAGCTCCTACAATGAGCAGTTCTTC. Protein: CASSSLAGAGDQSSYNEQFF. The J gene is TRBJ2-1, the V gene TRBV13, with 11 positions matching TRBD2. CDR1 PRHDT and CDR2 FYEKMQ come from the germline V gene (reference sequence). With V trimmed by 4 bases and J by 0 bases, 14 bases remained unmatched. The CDR3 has 20 amino acids.

The CDR3 DNA is TGTGCCAGCAGCAATCGGCTCGTAGAGACCCAGTACTTC. Its protein is CASSNRLVETQYF. The rearrangement joins TRBV21-1 to TRBJ2-5. TRBV21-1 is listed as a pseudogene. The CDR3 runs to 13 residues.

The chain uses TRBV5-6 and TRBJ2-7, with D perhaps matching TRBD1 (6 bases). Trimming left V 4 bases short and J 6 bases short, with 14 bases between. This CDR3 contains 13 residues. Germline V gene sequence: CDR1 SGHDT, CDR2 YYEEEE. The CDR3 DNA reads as TGTGCCAGCAGCCCAACTGGACAGCGCGAGCAGTACTTC. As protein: CASSPTGQREQYF.

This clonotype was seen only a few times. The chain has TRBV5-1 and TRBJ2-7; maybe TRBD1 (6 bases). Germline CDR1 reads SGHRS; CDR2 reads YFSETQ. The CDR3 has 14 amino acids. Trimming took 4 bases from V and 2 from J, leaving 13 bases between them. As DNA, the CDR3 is TGCGCCAGCAGCCCAGGGGATACGACCTACGAGCAGTACTTC. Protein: CASSPGDTTYEQYF.

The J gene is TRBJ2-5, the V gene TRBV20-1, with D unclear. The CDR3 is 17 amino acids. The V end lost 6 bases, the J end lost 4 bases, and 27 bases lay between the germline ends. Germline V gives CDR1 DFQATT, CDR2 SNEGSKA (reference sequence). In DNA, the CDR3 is TGCAGTGCGGATCAGTATGCCGGGCCCCCGGCCGGAGAGACCCAGTACTTC. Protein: CSADQYAGPPAGETQYF.